The source of this T cell receptor beta chain is a study of blood T cell repertoires in COVID-19. The CDR3 contains 16 residues. The V gene end was trimmed by 4 bases and the J gene end by 0 bases; junction bases not matched to a gene: 4. The germline V gene encodes CDR1 SGHRS and CDR2 YFSETQ. Here immunoSEQ multiplex PCR was the method, and the copy in TCRdb shows in-frame clones only, minus some. This sample has around 320,000 clones, with approximately 89% found just once. The V call is TRBV5-1, the J call TRBJ1-5; 10 bases are shared with TRBD1. The sample consisted of peripheral blood. This TCR came from a woman in her 30s who had recovered from COVID-19. The CDR3 here is CASSLGTGVSNQPQHF. Written as DNA, the CDR3 is TGCGCCAGCAGCCTCGGGACAGGGGTTAGCAATCAGCCCCAGCATTTT.